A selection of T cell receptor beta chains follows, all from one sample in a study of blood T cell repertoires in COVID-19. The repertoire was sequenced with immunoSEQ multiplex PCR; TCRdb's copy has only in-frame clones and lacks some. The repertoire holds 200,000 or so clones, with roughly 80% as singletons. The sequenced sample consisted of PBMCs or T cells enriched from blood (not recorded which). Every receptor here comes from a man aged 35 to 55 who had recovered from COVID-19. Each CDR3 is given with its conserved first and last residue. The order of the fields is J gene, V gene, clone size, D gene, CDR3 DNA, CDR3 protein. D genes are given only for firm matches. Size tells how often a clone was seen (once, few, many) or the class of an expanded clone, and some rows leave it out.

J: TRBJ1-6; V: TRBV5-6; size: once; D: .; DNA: TGTGCCAGCAGCTTGACAGGCCTTAGCTCCTATAATTCACCCCTCCACTTT; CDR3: CASSLTGLSSYNSPLHF
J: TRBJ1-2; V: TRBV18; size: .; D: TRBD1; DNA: TGTGCCAGCTCCCTAACAGGGGACTATGGCTACACCTTC; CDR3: CASSLTGDYGYTF
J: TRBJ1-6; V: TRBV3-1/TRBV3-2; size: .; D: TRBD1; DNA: TGTGCCAGCAGCCGGCGCGGGACAGGGAATTCACCCCTCCACTTT; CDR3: CASSRRGTGNSPLHF
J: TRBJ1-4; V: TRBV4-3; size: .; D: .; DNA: TGCGCCAGCAGCCAAGATCTGACCAGGGCCGGAGAAAAACTGTTTTTT; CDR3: CASSQDLTRAGEKLFF
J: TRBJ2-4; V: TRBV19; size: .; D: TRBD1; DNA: TGTGCCAGTAGTACCGGACAGGGAAGGAACATTCAGTACTTC; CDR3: CASSTGQGRNIQYF
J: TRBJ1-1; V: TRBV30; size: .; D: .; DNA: TGTGCCTGGACCCTGTCCCGGTCCCGGACTGAAGCTTTCTTT; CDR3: CAWTLSRSRTEAFF
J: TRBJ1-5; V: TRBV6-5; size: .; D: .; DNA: TGTGCCAGCAGTTACGGGGGGGAAATTCATCCCCAGCATTTT; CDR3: CASSYGGEIHPQHF
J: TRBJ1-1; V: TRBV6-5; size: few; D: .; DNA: TGTGCCAGCAGTTATGACAGAAAGAACACTGAAGCTTTCTTT; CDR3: CASSYDRKNTEAFF
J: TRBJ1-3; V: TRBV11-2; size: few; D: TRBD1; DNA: TGTGCCAGCAGCTGGGGGACAGAGCGAAACACCATATATTTT; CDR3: CASSWGTERNTIYF
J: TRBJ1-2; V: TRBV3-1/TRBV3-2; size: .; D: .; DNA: TGTGCCAGCAGCCAATGGGCGGAAGCGGCCTACTATGGCTACACCTTC; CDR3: CASSQWAEAAYYGYTF
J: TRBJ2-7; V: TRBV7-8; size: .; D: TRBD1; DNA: TGTGCCAGCAGCTTAGCGCTTGGGACAGGGGTCACAGAGCAGTACTTC; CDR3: CASSLALGTGVTEQYF
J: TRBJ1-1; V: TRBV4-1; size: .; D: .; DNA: TGCGCCAGCAGCGTAAATGGACAGTTGAACACTGAAGCTTTCTTT; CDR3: CASSVNGQLNTEAFF
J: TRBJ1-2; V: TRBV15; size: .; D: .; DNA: TGTGCCACCAGCAGAGATTTGAGTGGGGGGGCTCAACTCCCCCTCTATGGCTACACCTTC; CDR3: CATSRDLSGGAQLPLYGYTF
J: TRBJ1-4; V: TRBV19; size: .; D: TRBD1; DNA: TGTGCCAGTACCGGGACAGGGAGGTTTAAACTGTTTTTT; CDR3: CASTGTGRFKLFF
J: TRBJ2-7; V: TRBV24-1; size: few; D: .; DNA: TGTGCCACCAGTGACCCGACAGGACCCTACGAGCAGTACTTC; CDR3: CATSDPTGPYEQYF
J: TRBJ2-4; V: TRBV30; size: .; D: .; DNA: TGTGCCTGGAGTGTAGGGGGTTCCAAAAACATTCAGTACTTC; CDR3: CAWSVGGSKNIQYF
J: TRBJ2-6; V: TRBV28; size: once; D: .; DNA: TGTGCCAGCAGTTTAGGCGGTTCTGGGGCCAACGTCCTGACTTTC; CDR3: CASSLGGSGANVLTF
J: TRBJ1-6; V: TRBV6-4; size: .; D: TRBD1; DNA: TGTGCCAGCAGTGACCCCGGGACAGGGGGCGAAAAGTCACCCCTCCACTTT; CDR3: CASSDPGTGGEKSPLHF
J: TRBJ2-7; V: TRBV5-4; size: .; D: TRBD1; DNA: TGTGCCAGCAGCGACAATGAGGGGGCTTATCATCACGAGCAGTACTTC; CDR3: CASSDNEGAYHHEQYF
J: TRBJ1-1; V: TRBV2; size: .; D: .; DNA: TGTGCCAGCAGTGAGGATCTAAGTCCCGGCGGCACTGAAGCTTTCTTT; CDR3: CASSEDLSPGGTEAFF
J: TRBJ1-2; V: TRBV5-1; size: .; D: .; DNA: TGCGCCAGCAGCTTGGCCTTGGCCTATGGCTACACCTTC; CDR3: CASSLALAYGYTF
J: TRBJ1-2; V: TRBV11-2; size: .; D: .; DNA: TGTGCCAGCAGCTTGCAGAGGCGTTGGTATGGCTACACCTTC; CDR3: CASSLQRRWYGYTF
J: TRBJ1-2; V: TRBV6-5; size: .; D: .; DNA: TGTGCCAGCAGTTACGTCTCTAACTATGGCTACACCTTC; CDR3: CASSYVSNYGYTF
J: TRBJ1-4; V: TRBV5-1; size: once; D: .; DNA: TGCGCCAGCACCAGTGACAGAACAACTAATGAAAAACTGTTTTTT; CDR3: CASTSDRTTNEKLFF
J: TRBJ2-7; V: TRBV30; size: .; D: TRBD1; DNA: TGTGCCTGGAGTCGACAGGGCTACGAGCAGTACTTC; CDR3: CAWSRQGYEQYF
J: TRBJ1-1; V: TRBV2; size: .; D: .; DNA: TGTGCCAGCAGTGAAACAGGGATCACTGAAGCTTTCTTT; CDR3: CASSETGITEAFF